The 21 T cell receptor beta chains listed next were all sequenced from one sample in a study of Graves' ophthalmopathy and Graves' hyperthyroidism. Scientists amplified the TCR beta CDR3 regions from RNA transcripts. Second-round multiplex PCR followed a first-round RT-PCR using HTBI primers. TCRdb re-called the multiplex PCR reads with MiXCR, one entry per CDR3 protein. The sample yields about 500,000 distinct CDR3 sequences, approximately 15% seen once. Sequenced sample: blood. These receptors all come from a woman younger than 45 with Graves' ophthalmopathy.

The chain is built from TRBV30 and TRBJ1-3, with D unresolved. The CDR3 contains 15 residues. From germline, CDR1 is GTSNPN and CDR2 SVGIG (reference sequence). V lost 2 bases and J lost 0, with 11 bases in between. CDR3 sequence (DNA): TGTGCCTGGAGTAGGACCGTTAGCTCTGGAAACACCATATATTTT. It specifies CAWSRTVSSGNTIYF.

In its sample, this clonotype was seen many times. This chain links TRBV28 with TRBJ1-5, with a weak D call TRBD1 (6 bases). This CDR3 region has 13 residues. Trimming shortened V by 6 bases and J by 6 bases, and 12 bases separated the two germline ends. Germline CDR1 is MDHEN and CDR2 is SYDVKM. The CDR3 protein is CASSSGEGQPQHF. The CDR3 DNA is TGTGCCAGCAGCTCAGGGGAGGGTCAGCCCCAGCATTTT. The full variable domain, with the rest looked up from reference TRBV28 and TRBJ1-5, is DVKVTQSSRYLVKRTGEKVFLECVQDMDHENMFWYRQDPGLGLRLIYFSYDVKMKEKGDIPEGYSVSREKKERFSLILESASTNQTSMYLCASSSGEGQPQHFGDGTRLSIL.

This clonotype occurred many times. The J gene is TRBJ1-1, the V gene TRBV28, with 9 bases matching TRBD1. J gave up 5 bases and V 5 bases, and 12 bases lay outside the gene matches. There are 16 residues in the CDR3. Germline-derived CDR1 and CDR2 are MDHEN and SYDVKM. CDR3 in DNA: TGTGCCAGCAGTCATAAACAGGGGGCCGGGGGGACTGAAGCTTTCTTT. Residues: CASSHKQGAGGTEAFF. Using reference TRBV28 and TRBJ1-1 for the parts outside the CDR3, the full variable domain is DVKVTQSSRYLVKRTGEKVFLECVQDMDHENMFWYRQDPGLGLRLIYFSYDVKMKEKGDIPEGYSVSREKKERFSLILESASTNQTSMYLCASSHKQGAGGTEAFFGQGTRLTVV.

In its sample, this clonotype was seen many times. The chain couples TRBV6-4 to TRBJ1-6; D is possibly TRBD1 (5 bases). The germline V gene encodes CDR1 MRHNA and CDR2 SNTAGT. Trimming removed 4 bases at V and 5 bases at J, with 12 bases between. The CDR3 has 15 amino acids. The DNA for the CDR3 is TGTGCCAGCAGTGCCGACGAAGGGGATAATTCACCCCTCCACTTT. Residues: CASSADEGDNSPLHF.

This clonotype was picked up many times. The rearrangement links TRBV6-2 or TRBV6-3 to TRBJ2-2, with 13 bases that match TRBD2. There are 18 residues in the CDR3. Germline V gene data show CDR1 as MNHEY and CDR2 as SVGEGT. After removal of 6 bases from V and 0 bases from J, the junction contained 7 bases not matched to a gene. CDR3 in amino acids: CASSRGLAGVANTGELFF. CDR3 nucleotides: TGTGCCAGCAGCCGAGGACTAGCGGGGGTCGCGAACACCGGGGAGCTGTTTTTT.

This clonotype came up many times. This chain links TRBV6-1 with TRBJ2-1; 8 bases map to TRBD2. Germline trimming cut 6 bases from V and 5 bases from J; bases unmatched to any gene: 18. The CDR3 has 18 residues. Germline CDR1 and CDR2: MNHNS and SASEGT. CDR3 loop: CASRIDKAGTRTDNEQFF. DNA of the CDR3: TGTGCCAGCAGGATTGACAAGGCCGGGACTAGGACCGACAATGAGCAGTTCTTC.

This clonotype has ten or more counts. The chain employs TRBV5-1 and TRBJ2-5; TRBD2 matches at 12 bases. Germline V CDR1 and CDR2: SGHRS, YFSETQ. Trimming cost V 0 bases and J 5 bases; bases outside gene matches: 5. This CDR3 has 16 residues. CDR3 DNA sequence: TGCGCCAGCAGCTTGGGACTAGCGGGAGAGGTGGAGACCCAGTACTTC. Protein product: CASSLGLAGEVETQYF.

There are many counts of this clonotype. At one end the junction does not follow the germline gene, possibly because of a read error. This sequence joins TRBV29-1 and TRBJ1-6, with D maybe TRBD1 (6 bases). The CDR3 totals 11 residues. Germline values: CDR1 SQVTM, CDR2 ANQGSEA. CDR3 protein: CSVVEGGFPYF. In nucleotides, the CDR3 is TGCAGCGTTGTTGAAGGGGGTTTTCCGTACTTT.

This clonotype came up a few times. This rearrangement joins TRBV4-1 to TRBJ2-7; possibly TRBD1 for D (6 bases). Looked up from germline, CDR1 is MGHRA and CDR2 is YSYEKL. V lost 2 bases and J lost 5, with 16 bases in between. The CDR3 runs to 15 residues. Here the CDR3 reads CASSQYRDRSHEQYF. The CDR3, as DNA: TGCGCCAGCAGCCAATACCGAGACAGGTCCCACGAGCAGTACTTC.

In this sample, this clonotype turned up many times. This chain connects TRBV19 to TRBJ2-5, with D perhaps TRBD1 (6 bases). Germline values: CDR1 LNHDA, CDR2 SQIVND (reference sequence). V dropped 3 bases and J dropped 0 bases, with 8 bases sitting between them. The CDR3 contains 14 residues. The CDR3 sequence: CASSIRDNQETQYF. Written as DNA, the CDR3 is TGTGCCAGTAGTATTCGGGACAACCAAGAGACCCAGTACTTC.

Many counts were recorded for this clonotype. The chain employs TRBV20-1 and TRBJ2-5, with D unresolved. V lost 7 bases and J 1 base, leaving 7 bases between the germline ends. Germline V gene data show CDR1 as DFQATT and CDR2 as SNEGSKA (reference sequence). CDR3 size: 11 residues. CDR3: CSGPLQETQYF. The CDR3 DNA sequence: TGCAGTGGGCCCCTCCAAGAGACCCAGTACTTC.

This clonotype was seen many times. This sequence may be a read error, since a much larger clone differs from it by one base. The rearrangement uses TRBV12-3 or TRBV12-4 and TRBJ1-3; the D gene is possibly TRBD1 (5 bases). V lost 3 bases and J lost 9, with 9 bases in between. The CDR3 loop spans 12 amino acids. The CDR3 sequence: CASSLGLGTIYF. For the CDR3, the DNA is TGTGCCAGCAGTTTGGGACTAGGCACCATATATTTT.

Ten or more counts support this clonotype. The rearrangement links TRBV5-1 to TRBJ1-1, with 8 bases identical to TRBD1. Germline V gene data show CDR1 as SGHRS and CDR2 as YFSETQ. V lost 3 bases and J lost 5; bases outside the gene matches: 6. This CDR3 contains 14 residues. CDR3 in amino acids: CASSYDRGGTEAFF. CDR3 coding DNA: TGCGCCAGCAGCTACGACAGGGGAGGGACTGAAGCTTTCTTT.

This clonotype came up many times. V usage is TRBV30 and J usage is TRBJ2-7, with 8 bases matching TRBD1. CDR3 length: 13 amino acids. Germline trimming cut 0 bases from V and 2 bases from J; bases unmatched to any gene: 0. CDR1 and CDR2 from the germline V gene are GTSNPN and SVGIG (reference sequence). Written as DNA, the CDR3 is TGTGCCTGGAGTGTGGACAGGGCCTACGAGCAGTACTTC. Translation: CAWSVDRAYEQYF.

This clonotype showed up many times. The chain has TRBV4-1 and TRBJ1-3; TRBD1 might be the D (6 bases). CDR1 is MGHRA and CDR2 is YSYEKL in the germline V gene. The CDR3 extends over 15 amino acids. The ends were cut back, 6 bases at V and 0 bases at J, with 12 bases in the middle. The CDR3 loop is CASRGGGVSGNTIYF. CDR3 nucleotide sequence: TGCGCCAGCAGGGGGGGGGGCGTCTCTGGAAACACCATATATTTT.

This clonotype was observed many times. The gene calls are TRBV2 and TRBJ2-7, with a weak D call TRBD2 (5 bases). Trimming shortened V by 2 bases and J by 2 bases, and 16 bases separated the two germline ends. This CDR3 comprises 16 residues. The germline V gene has CDR1 SNHLY and CDR2 FYNNEI. The CDR3 here is CASSEFFAGLTYEQYF. The CDR3 coding sequence is TGTGCCAGCAGTGAATTCTTTGCGGGTCTTACCTACGAGCAGTACTTC.

This clonotype has a count of ten or more. The chain has TRBV2 and TRBJ1-1; D is possibly TRBD1 (5 bases). The ends were cut back, 2 bases at V and 4 bases at J, with 23 bases in the middle. CDR3 length equals 18 residues. The germline CDR1 and CDR2 sequences are SNHLY and FYNNEI. The chain's CDR3 is CASSEIWQESPRGTEAFF. The CDR3 nucleotides read TGTGCCAGCAGTGAAATTTGGCAGGAAAGCCCAAGGGGCACTGAAGCTTTCTTT.

This clonotype was recorded many times. The V gene is TRBV19, the J gene TRBJ1-6; 7 bases agree with TRBD1. The CDR3 is 17 amino acids. In germline, CDR1 is LNHDA, CDR2 SQIVND (reference sequence). V dropped 7 bases and J dropped 7; count of bases not matched to a gene: 16. The CDR3 here is CASTDWGGGTENSPLHF. The CDR3, as DNA: TGTGCCAGTACCGACTGGGGAGGAGGGACAGAGAATTCACCCCTCCACTTT.

This clonotype was seen at least ten times. This chain uses TRBV13 with TRBJ2-7; 8 nucleotides align to TRBD1. The germline V gene encodes CDR1 PRHDT and CDR2 FYEKMQ (reference sequence). J gave up 4 bases and V 4 bases, and 9 bases lay outside the gene matches. The length of the CDR3 is 15 residues. CDR3 in DNA: TGTGCCAGCAGCTCTTACCGGGACAGGTTTTACGAGCAGTACTTC. This translates into CASSSYRDRFYEQYF.

V usage is TRBV6-1 and J usage is TRBJ2-5; 8 nucleotides match TRBD1. The germline V gene encodes CDR1 MNHNS and CDR2 SASEGT. Losses at the gene ends were 4 bases for V and 4 bases for J; bases not matched to a gene: 8. The CDR3 length is 15 residues. The CDR3 nucleotides are TGTGCCAGCAGTGGACAGGGGTGGCGCAGAGAGACCCAGTACTTC. It is translated as CASSGQGWRRETQYF.

In its sample, this clonotype was seen many times. The V call is TRBV4-2, the J call TRBJ2-5, with 13 bases identical to TRBD2. The CDR3 contains 16 residues. CDR1 is LGHNA, CDR2 YNFKEQ, per germline. The V segment lost 4 bases and the J segment 5 bases; nucleotides outside the gene matches: 7. The CDR3 bases are TGTGCCAGCAGCCCAAGGACTAGCGGGGGATCTGAGACCCAGTACTTC. Its translation is CASSPRTSGGSETQYF.